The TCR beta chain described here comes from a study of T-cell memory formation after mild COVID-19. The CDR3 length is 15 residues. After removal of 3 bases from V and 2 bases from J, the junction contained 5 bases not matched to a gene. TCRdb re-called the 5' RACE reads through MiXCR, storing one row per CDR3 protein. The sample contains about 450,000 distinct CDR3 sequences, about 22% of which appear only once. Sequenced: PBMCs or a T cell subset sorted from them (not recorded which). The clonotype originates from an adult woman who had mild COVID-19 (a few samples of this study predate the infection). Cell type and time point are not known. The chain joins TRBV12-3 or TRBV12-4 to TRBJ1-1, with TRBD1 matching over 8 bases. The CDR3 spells CASSFRQGPNTEAFF. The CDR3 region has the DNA TGTGCCAGCAGTTTCCGACAGGGGCCCAACACTGAAGCTTTCTTT.